One sample yielded the 22 T cell receptor beta chains listed below, sequenced in a study of T-cell reconstitution after alpha-beta-depleted transplantation in children. During its preparation, the TCRbeta library received unique molecular identifiers. TCRdb reprocessed the PCR reads with MiXCR, giving one entry per CDR3 protein. Of a few hundred thousand distinct CDR3 sequences in the sample, 12% are singletons; the top ten hold about 5%. This specimen consisted of PBMCs from the stem cell graft donor, obtained from the stem cell graft. The origin of the receptors is a human donor who donated a stem cell graft to a child with combined immunodeficiency.

This clonotype was detected ten times or more. The rearrangement uses TRBV6-5 and TRBJ2-1, with D tentatively TRBD1 or TRBD2 (7 bases each). From germline, CDR1 is MNHEY and CDR2 SVGAGI. V dropped 5 bases and J dropped 8 bases, with 16 bases sitting between them. The CDR3 is 14 residues long. CDR3 coding DNA: TGTGCCAGCAGTACACAGGGGAGGGACCATGAGCAGTTCTTC. Translated, it gives CASSTQGRDHEQFF.

The chain has TRBV7-2 and TRBJ2-2; D is unclear. V lost 5 bases and J lost 7, with 14 bases in between. The CDR3 is 14 residues long. CDR1 is SGHTA, CDR2 FQGNSA, per germline. The CDR3 DNA follows: TGTGCCAGCAGCCCGGACGGCACCTACGGGGAGCTGTTTTTT. Protein product: CASSPDGTYGELFF.

The rearrangement uses TRBV12-3 or TRBV12-4 and TRBJ2-3, with a tentative D call TRBD2 (6 bases). V dropped 6 bases and J dropped 5 bases, with 12 bases sitting between them. This CDR3 comprises 13 residues. CDR3 bases: TGTGCCAGCAGCTCGACTAGAAGAGATACGCAGTATTTT. Its translation: CASSSTRRDTQYF.

This clonotype was picked up a small number of times. The rearrangement joins TRBV4-1 to TRBJ2-5, with D possibly matching TRBD1 (5 bases). CDR1 MGHRA and CDR2 YSYEKL come from the germline V gene. V lost 1 base, J lost 1 base, and 13 bases lay in between. The CDR3 is made up of 16 amino acids. CDR3 DNA: TGCGCCAGCAGCCAAGTGGACACGCTGCCCCAAGAGACCCAGTACTTC. It encodes CASSQVDTLPQETQYF.

This sequence joins TRBV18 and TRBJ1-1; D gene uncertain. Germline V gene sequence: CDR1 KGHSH, CDR2 LQKENI. Trimming cost V 0 bases and J 4 bases, with 9 bases left between them. This CDR3 contains 14 residues. CDR3 sequence reads: CASSPPDESTEAFF. The DNA of the CDR3 is TGTGCCAGCTCACCACCGGACGAGAGCACTGAAGCTTTCTTT.

This clonotype was seen repeatedly, ten times or more. The rearrangement links TRBV7-2 to TRBJ2-5; D gene uncertain. Trimming cost V 6 bases and J 2 bases, with 4 bases left between them. Per the germline V gene, CDR1 is SGHTA and CDR2 is FQGNSA. The CDR3 has 11 amino acids. The CDR3 spells CASRSQETQYF. The CDR3 DNA follows: TGTGCCAGCAGGTCTCAAGAGACCCAGTACTTC.

This clonotype has only a few counts. This rearrangement joins TRBV20-1 to TRBJ2-7, with a possible D match to TRBD2 (7 bases). The germline CDR1 and CDR2 sequences are DFQATT and SNEGSKA (reference sequence). V lost 0 bases to trimming and J lost 0 bases, with 12 bases between them. The CDR3 sequence is 15 residues long. CDR3: CSARDLGGGSYEQYF. DNA for the CDR3: TGCAGTGCTAGAGATCTAGGGGGGGGCTCCTACGAGCAGTACTTC.

This clonotype was detected a few times. This chain joins TRBV18 and TRBJ2-7; D is ambiguous. Trimming stripped 2 bases from V and 3 bases from J, with 11 bases between. The CDR3 runs to 14 residues. Germline V gene data show CDR1 as KGHSH and CDR2 as LQKENI. The CDR3 here is CASSPINRVYEQYF. CDR3 in DNA: TGTGCCAGCTCACCAATAAACAGAGTCTACGAGCAGTACTTC.

This chain uses TRBV30 with TRBJ2-7; tentatively, D is TRBD2 (6 bases). CDR1 and CDR2 (germline): GTSNPN, SVGIG (reference sequence). V was pared by 1 base and J by 5 bases, with 12 bases between. There are 13 residues in the CDR3. CDR3 loop: CAWSGDFGHEQYF. For the CDR3, the DNA is TGTGCCTGGAGTGGGGACTTCGGCCACGAGCAGTACTTC.

This clonotype was counted a few times. The rearrangement links TRBV27 to TRBJ2-7; perhaps D is TRBD1 or TRBD2 (5 bases each). V lost 5 bases and J lost 5, with 22 bases in between. The CDR3 runs to 16 residues. Per germline, CDR1 MNHEY and CDR2 SMNVEV (reference sequence). The CDR3 DNA reads as TGTGCCAGCAGTGACCGGGACGGAACGTTGGTCGACGAGCAGTACTTC. It codes for CASSDRDGTLVDEQYF.

J is TRBJ1-4 and V is TRBV5-1; D is uncertain. The germline CDR1 and CDR2 sequences are SGHRS and YFSETQ. The CDR3 is 15 amino acids. V was shortened by 2 bases and J by 4 bases, with 12 bases between the two germline ends. The CDR3 reads CASSFGNTVNEKLFF. Written as DNA, the CDR3 is TGCGCCAGCAGCTTCGGAAACACGGTTAATGAAAAACTGTTTTTT.

This chain joins TRBV19 and TRBJ2-1, with D tentatively TRBD2 (6 bases). V was cut by 1 base and J by 5 bases, with 15 bases left in between. Germline values: CDR1 LNHDA, CDR2 SQIVND (reference sequence). The CDR3 contains 16 residues. The CDR3: CASSIGGVGVDNEQFF. The CDR3 region has the DNA TGTGCCAGTAGTATAGGGGGGGTAGGGGTAGACAATGAGCAGTTCTTC.

This clonotype turned up a few times. V and J are TRBV12-3 or TRBV12-4 and TRBJ2-1, with a weak D call TRBD2 (6 bases). The V and J ends lost 3 bases and 10 bases respectively, with 13 bases between them. This CDR3 spans 13 amino acids. CDR3 loop: CASSFSEAGEQFF. The CDR3 DNA follows: TGTGCCAGCAGTTTCAGCGAGGCGGGGGAGCAGTTCTTC.

This clonotype was observed a handful of times. The chain has TRBV20-1 and TRBJ1-6; weak D call: TRBD1 (5 bases). Germline CDR1 is DFQATT and CDR2 is SNEGSKA (reference sequence). With 3 bases removed from V and 0 bases from J, the gap between germline ends came to 12 bases. CDR3 length equals 16 residues. CDR3 bases: TGCAGTGCTAGGGCGGTTGACAGCTCCTATAATTCACCCCTCCACTTT. It yields the protein CSARAVDSSYNSPLHF.

This clonotype was detected a few times. The chain is built from TRBV2 and TRBJ2-1; TRBD2 agrees at 7 bases. Unmatched junction bases numbered 8, after V lost 9 bases and J lost 3 bases. CDR1 is SNHLY, CDR2 FYNNEI, per germline. The CDR3 length is 14 residues. This chain's CDR3 is CASGRSSGYNEQFF. CDR3 in DNA: TGTGCCAGTGGCCGGTCTAGCGGCTACAATGAGCAGTTCTTC.

This clonotype was counted only a few times. The chain combines TRBV5-1 with TRBJ2-1, with 12 bases aligning to TRBD2. V was pared by 4 bases and J by 0 bases, with 8 bases of the junction left unmatched. CDR1 is SGHRS, CDR2 YFSETQ, per germline. CDR3 length: 18 amino acids. CDR3 bases: TGCGCCAGCAGCGCCGGGACTAGCGGGTTAGGCTCCTACAATGAGCAGTTCTTC. Protein product: CASSAGTSGLGSYNEQFF.

This clonotype appeared many times. This rearrangement joins TRBV20-1 to TRBJ2-7; no firm D call. CDR1 is DFQATT and CDR2 is SNEGSKA in the germline V gene (reference sequence). The CDR3 has 15 residues. Trimming took off 8 bases at V and 3 bases at J, with 23 bases between the two ends. CDR3 protein: CSSSNLGALGYEQYF. The CDR3 DNA reads as TGCAGTTCGTCTAACCTCGGAGCCCTGGGCTACGAGCAGTACTTC.

The chain combines TRBV2 with TRBJ1-2, with D possibly matching TRBD1 (5 bases). V gave up 6 bases and J gave up 0 bases, with 11 bases separating them. The CDR3 loop spans 14 amino acids. Germline V gene data show CDR1 as SNHLY and CDR2 as FYNNEI. The CDR3, as DNA: TGTGCCAGCAGATCCAGGGTTTCTAACTATGGCTACACCTTC. This encodes CASRSRVSNYGYTF.

Many counts were recorded for this clonotype. The gene calls are TRBV12-3 or TRBV12-4 and TRBJ2-5; 7 bases fit TRBD1. This CDR3 has 17 residues. The V and J ends lost 6 bases and 0 bases, in that order; junction bases with no gene match: 13. CDR3 sequence: CASRGGQDSTYQETQYF. The CDR3 DNA sequence: TGTGCCAGCAGAGGAGGACAGGACTCAACGTACCAAGAGACCCAGTACTTC.

The table lists this clonotype with a few counts. This may be a read error: a much more frequent sequence differs by one nucleotide. The V gene is TRBV2, the J gene TRBJ2-2; D is uncertain. V was trimmed by 7 bases and J by 4 bases, leaving 7 bases between them. The V gene's germline CDR1 is SNHLY and CDR2 FYNNEI. This CDR3 region has 12 residues. Here the CDR3 DNA reads TGTGCCAGCAAAGGAGCCACCGGGGAGCTGTTTTTT. Protein product: CASKGATGELFF.

At least ten counts were recorded for this clonotype. V and J are TRBV6-5 and TRBJ2-3; unclear D gene. The V gene's germline CDR1 is MNHEY and CDR2 SVGAGI. The V and J ends lost 0 bases and 0 bases respectively, with 7 bases between them. The CDR3 runs 15 residues. The CDR3 nucleotides read TGTGCCAGCAGTTACTCGCTGAGAAGCACAGATACGCAGTATTTT. Translated, it gives CASSYSLRSTDTQYF.

V gene TRBV12-3 or TRBV12-4 combines with J gene TRBJ2-7; D is perhaps TRBD2 (5 bases). This CDR3 region has 15 residues. V was clipped by 3 bases and J by 0 bases, with 12 bases between them. The CDR3: CASSLGGPLSYEQYF. DNA for the CDR3: TGTGCCAGCAGTTTGGGCGGGCCTCTCTCCTACGAGCAGTACTTC.